The 31 T cell receptor beta chains reported below all come from one sample, sequenced in a study of OX40 agonist ivuxolimab in advanced cancers. TCRdb's copy holds only in-frame clones and misses some; the assay was immunoSEQ multiplex PCR. In the table there are roughly 80,000 clones, around four fifths of which are singletons. The sample in question was CD4+ or CD8+ T cells sorted from blood, obtained in a trial of the OX40 agonist ivuxolimab. Receptors originate from an adult with an advanced solid tumor such as melanoma, head and neck, liver or kidney cancer.

The J gene is TRBJ2-7, the V gene TRBV5-4, with D unresolved. The end of the DNA aligns better with TRBJ2-5, so the J call may be wrong. Germline V lookup: CDR1 SGHNT, CDR2 YYREEE (reference sequence). The CDR3 is made up of 14 amino acids. DNA for the CDR3: TGTGCCAGCAGCTCGACGGACGGCCAAGAGACCCAGTACTTC. Translating it yields CASSSTDGQETQYF.

The chain recombines TRBV27 with TRBJ1-6; D uncertain. This CDR3 comprises 14 residues. The V end was cut by 5 bases, the J end by 8 bases, with 13 bases between. Germline CDR1 is MNHEY and CDR2 is SMNVEV (reference sequence). For the CDR3, the DNA is TGTGCCAGCAGTCCGGCGGTGGGAGATTCACCCCTCCACTTT. This encodes CASSPAVGDSPLHF.

The chain recombines TRBV2 with TRBJ2-2; 8 bases align to TRBD1. The V gene's germline CDR1 is SNHLY and CDR2 FYNNEI. This CDR3 has 16 residues. V trimming: 0 bases; J trimming: 1 base; junction bases outside the gene matches: 1. CDR3 nucleotide sequence: TGTGCCAGCAGTGAAGCGGGACAGGTGAACACCGGGGAGCTGTTTTTT. Residues: CASSEAGQVNTGELFF.

This clone came up once. The chain links TRBV7-2 to TRBJ2-5, with 16 bases identical to TRBD2. CDR1 is SGHTA and CDR2 is FQGNSA in the germline V gene. Trimming cost V 5 bases and J 5 bases; bases outside gene matches: 8. The CDR3 has 17 residues. CDR3 bases: TGTGCCAGCAGCCTGGGGACTAGCGGGGGGGCGAGGGAGACCCAGTACTTC. Its translation is CASSLGTSGGARETQYF. Combining the CDR3 with reference TRBV7-2 and TRBJ2-5 gives the whole variable domain GAGVSQSPSNKVTEKGKDVELRCDPISGHTALYWYRQSLGQGLEFLIYFQGNSAPDKSGLPSDRFSAERTGGSVSTLTIQRTQQEDSAVYLCASSLGTSGGARETQYFGPGTRLLVL.

The genes are TRBV30 and TRBJ1-5; TRBD1 might be the D (5 bases). CDR1 is GTSNPN and CDR2 is SVGIG in the germline V gene (reference sequence). CDR3 size: 13 residues. Deletions cut 3 bases from V and 5 bases from J, with 11 bases between. CDR3 bases: TGTGCCTGGAGCCCTTTACAGGATCAGCCCCAGCATTTT. Protein product: CAWSPLQDQPQHF.

The J gene is TRBJ2-2, the V gene TRBV5-5; D call uncertain. Germline V CDR1 and CDR2: SGHKS, YYEKEE (reference sequence). The CDR3 extends over 12 amino acids. Trimming stripped 2 bases from V and 2 bases from J, with 1 base between. In DNA form, the CDR3 reads TGTGCCAGCAGCTTAAACACCGGGGAGCTGTTTTTT. It translates to CASSLNTGELFF.

This clone was seen more than once but under ten times. The rearrangement joins TRBV7-9 to TRBJ2-7, with TRBD2 as a possible D gene (6 bases). Trimming removed 9 bases at V and 6 bases at J, with 21 bases between. Germline values: CDR1 SEHNR, CDR2 FQNEAQ (reference sequence). This CDR3 is built from 14 residues. CDR3 in DNA: TGTGCCAGTCGCCTTGGGGGGAGCCTGATCGAGCAGTACTTC. This codes for CASRLGGSLIEQYF.

The V and J genes are TRBV6-5 and TRBJ2-1, with TRBD2 matching over 10 bases. The CDR3 has 16 residues. Looked up from germline, CDR1 is MNHEY and CDR2 is SVGAGI. V was pared by 4 bases and J by 1 base, with 4 bases of the junction left unmatched. CDR3 in amino acids: CASSSTSGKSYNEQFF. In nucleotides, the CDR3 is TGTGCCAGCAGTTCAACTAGCGGGAAATCCTACAATGAGCAGTTCTTC.

The chain recombines TRBV28 with TRBJ1-2, with TRBD1 matching over 9 bases. V gave up 7 bases and J gave up 4 bases; unmatched junction bases: 10. This CDR3 is built from 15 residues. Looked up from germline, CDR1 is MDHEN and CDR2 is SYDVKM. The CDR3 region is CASTSGTGYTYGYTF. The CDR3 coding sequence is TGTGCCAGCACCTCCGGGACAGGGTACACCTATGGCTACACCTTC.

The chain links TRBV10-3 to TRBJ2-3; a weak D match, TRBD2 (5 bases). The CDR3 consists of 15 residues. Germline CDR1 and CDR2: ENHRY and SYGVKD. Trimming pared 0 bases from V and 3 bases from J, leaving 10 bases between. The CDR3 reads CAISESRRATDTQYF. The CDR3 DNA sequence: TGTGCCATCAGTGAGTCTCGGCGGGCGACAGATACGCAGTATTTT.

The chain uses TRBV5-1 and TRBJ2-2, with D possibly matching TRBD2 (7 bases). Germline V gives CDR1 SGHRS, CDR2 YFSETQ. V lost 7 bases to trimming and J lost 5 bases, with 15 bases between them. The CDR3 length is 14 residues. The CDR3 DNA reads TGCGCCAGCGGGACCAGGGGAGGGACCGGGGAGCTGTTTTTT. Protein product: CASGTRGGTGELFF.

The genes are TRBV29-1 and TRBJ2-2; D gene ambiguous. Germline lookup yields CDR1 SQVTM and CDR2 ANQGSEA. The CDR3 consists of 15 residues. Trimming took off 0 bases at V and 0 bases at J, with 8 bases between the two ends. CDR3 DNA sequence: TGCAGCGTTGAAGATGAGAAGGCGAACACCGGGGAGCTGTTTTTT. Translated: CSVEDEKANTGELFF.

The chain couples TRBV18 to TRBJ2-1; D remains unclear. CDR3 length equals 17 residues. V was cut by 0 bases and J by 0 bases, with 12 bases left in between. Germline V gene sequence: CDR1 KGHSH, CDR2 LQKENI. The DNA for the CDR3 is TGTGCCAGCTCACCACCGAAGACACTTAGCTCCTACAATGAGCAGTTCTTC. This sequence encodes CASSPPKTLSSYNEQFF.

The chain joins TRBV9 to TRBJ1-4; TRBD1 matches at 10 bases. CDR3 length: 15 residues. Trimming took 4 bases from V and 5 from J; bases not matched to a gene: 5. Germline CDR1 is SGDLS and CDR2 is YYNGEE. The CDR3 reads CASSPGTGENEKLFF. The DNA for the CDR3 is TGTGCCAGCAGCCCGGGGACAGGGGAAAATGAAAAACTGTTTTTT. Variable domain in full (rest from reference TRBV9 and TRBJ1-4): DSGVTQTPKHLITATGQRVTLRCSPRSGDLSVYWYQQSLDQGLQFLIQYYNGEERAKGNILERFSAQQFPDLHSELNLSSLELGDSALYFCASSPGTGENEKLFFGSGTQLSVL.

This clone was observed a single time. The rearrangement links TRBV7-3 to TRBJ1-6; D perhaps matches TRBD1 (6 bases). Trimming took off 4 bases at V and 7 bases at J, with 14 bases between the two ends. Germline assignment: CDR1 SGHTA and CDR2 FQGTGA. The CDR3 length is 15 residues. The chain's CDR3 is CASSSTGARNSPLHF. In DNA form, the CDR3 reads TGTGCCAGCAGCTCCACGGGGGCGCGCAATTCACCCCTCCACTTT.

The chain is built from TRBV18 and TRBJ1-5; the D is unclear. Germline CDR1 and CDR2: KGHSH and LQKENI. The CDR3 has 15 residues. Deletions cut 5 bases from V and 0 bases from J, with 11 bases between. The CDR3 nucleotides read TGTGCCAGCTCATCGACGGATAATAGCAATCAGCCCCAGCATTTT. As protein: CASSSTDNSNQPQHF.

The chain carries TRBV5-1 and TRBJ2-3; D is perhaps TRBD2 (6 bases). V dropped 6 bases and J dropped 0 bases, with 14 bases sitting between them. CDR1 and CDR2 (germline): SGHRS, YFSETQ. The CDR3 totals 15 residues. The CDR3 DNA follows: TGCGCCAGCACCCGGGACTCATCTAGCACAGATACGCAGTATTTT. Amino acids: CASTRDSSSTDTQYF. The full variable domain, rest sourced from reference TRBV5-1 and TRBJ2-3, is KAGVTQTPRYLIKTRGQQVTLSCSPISGHRSVSWYQQTPGQGLQFLFEYFSETQRNKGNFPGRFSGRQFSNSRSEMNVSTLELGDSALYLCASTRDSSSTDTQYFGPGTRLTVL.

This chain uses TRBV6-5 with TRBJ1-1, with D perhaps TRBD1 (6 bases). Trimming pared 7 bases from V and 1 base from J, leaving 10 bases between. Looked up from germline, CDR1 is MNHEY and CDR2 is SVGAGI. The CDR3 covers 13 residues. The DNA for the CDR3 is TGTGCCAGCAATCGGGGGCAGAACACTGAAGCTTTCTTT. Protein: CASNRGQNTEAFF.

This chain links TRBV6-5 with TRBJ1-1; D remains ambiguous. Germline loops: CDR1 MNHEY, CDR2 SVGAGI. CDR3 length: 14 residues. Between the trimmed V and J ends, which lost 7 bases and 0 bases, there was a span of 12 bases. CDR3 sequence (DNA): TGTGCCAGCAAGTCGGGAGGCATGAACACTGAAGCTTTCTTT. This sequence encodes CASKSGGMNTEAFF.

This chain joins TRBV7-9 and TRBJ2-1; 8 nucleotides match TRBD1. Germline CDR1 is SEHNR and CDR2 is FQNEAQ (reference sequence). V was clipped by 5 bases and J by 6 bases; unmatched bases: 15. The CDR3 totals 17 residues. CDR3 sequence (DNA): TGTGCCAGCAGCACACAACAGGGGGTGGTTCGGTTCAATGAGCAGTTCTTC. Protein sequence: CASSTQQGVVRFNEQFF.

This clone has a handful of counts. The genes are TRBV7-6 and TRBJ1-6; D gene unclear. The germline CDR1 and CDR2 sequences are SGHVS and FNYEAQ. The V end lost 5 bases, the J end lost 5 bases, and 10 bases lay between the germline ends. The CDR3 totals 14 residues. The CDR3 loop reads CASSPSTNNSPLHF. CDR3 DNA sequence: TGTGCCAGCAGCCCATCGACAAATAATTCACCCCTCCACTTT.

The chain is built from TRBV5-6 and TRBJ2-1; TRBD2 aligns across 14 bases. Germline CDR1 reads SGHDT; CDR2 reads YYEEEE. V dropped 5 bases and J dropped 6; count of bases not matched to a gene: 4. The CDR3 covers 15 residues. The CDR3 loop is CASSPTSGGANEQFF. CDR3 in DNA: TGTGCCAGCAGTCCGACTAGCGGGGGGGCCAATGAGCAGTTCTTC.

The V call is TRBV18, the J call TRBJ1-1; TRBD1 agrees at 8 bases. Unmatched junction bases numbered 14, after V lost 1 base and J lost 4 bases. Germline V gene sequence: CDR1 KGHSH, CDR2 LQKENI. The CDR3 runs 18 residues. CDR3 in DNA: TGTGCCAGCTCACCACTCCGGACAGGGCCCGCTGGGGTCACTGAAGCTTTCTTT. Its protein is CASSPLRTGPAGVTEAFF.

The chain is built from TRBV5-6 and TRBJ2-7, with 7 bases fitting TRBD1. Losses at the gene ends were 4 bases for V and 3 bases for J; bases not matched to a gene: 10. The CDR3 runs to 15 residues. Germline CDR1 is SGHDT and CDR2 is YYEEEE. The CDR3 DNA follows: TGTGCCAGCAGCCTAGACAGGGTTCTTGGCTACGAGCAGTACGTC. It encodes CASSLDRVLGYEQYV.

V and J are TRBV29-1 and TRBJ1-2; D is unclear. Germline CDR1 reads SQVTM; CDR2 reads ANQGSEA. Trimming stripped 4 bases from V and 2 bases from J, with 8 bases between. The CDR3 covers 12 residues. DNA of the CDR3: TGCAGCGTTGGTGAGCCCAACTATGGCTACACCTTC. Protein sequence: CSVGEPNYGYTF.

The chain uses TRBV6-1 and TRBJ2-2; D unresolved. The germline V gene encodes CDR1 MNHNS and CDR2 SASEGT. This CDR3 is built from 16 residues. V was pared by 3 bases and J by 1 base, with 12 bases between. CDR3 DNA sequence: TGTGCCAGCAGTGAGTTGCGTGCCCAGAACACCGGGGAGCTGTTTTTT. Translating gives CASSELRAQNTGELFF.

This clone was seen only once. This chain connects TRBV27 to TRBJ2-2; either TRBD1 or TRBD2 may supply D (7 bases each). Per the germline V gene, CDR1 is MNHEY and CDR2 is SMNVEV (reference sequence). V was pared by 4 bases and J by 5 bases, with 14 bases between. This CDR3 comprises 15 residues. The CDR3 bases are TGTGCCAGCAGTTCGGGACTACAGGGGACCGGGGAGCTGTTTTTT. Residues: CASSSGLQGTGELFF.

This clone is a singleton in its sample. The chain combines TRBV18 with TRBJ2-6; TRBD1 is a possible D gene (6 bases). Trimming stripped 1 base from V and 2 bases from J, with 12 bases between. Germline lookup yields CDR1 KGHSH and CDR2 LQKENI. The CDR3 is 17 amino acids. The CDR3 sequence: CASSPREQGTGANVLTF. The CDR3 coding sequence is TGTGCCAGCTCACCACGGGAACAGGGTACTGGGGCCAACGTCCTGACTTTC. Combining the CDR3 with reference TRBV18 and TRBJ2-6 gives the whole variable domain NAGVMQNPRHLVRRRGQEARLRCSPMKGHSHVYWYRQLPEEGLKFMVYLQKENIIDESGMPKERFSAEFPKEGPSILRIQQVVRGDSAAYFCASSPREQGTGANVLTFGAGSRLTVL.

This clone was detected once. V gene TRBV19 combines with J gene TRBJ2-3; D not certain. The CDR3 covers 13 residues. Trimming removed 5 bases from V and 0 bases from J, with 6 bases in between. The germline V gene has CDR1 LNHDA and CDR2 SQIVND (reference sequence). CDR3 bases: TGTGCCAGTAGTGTGTCTAGCACAGATACGCAGTATTTT. Its translation is CASSVSSTDTQYF.

CDR3 in DNA: TGTGCCAGCAGCATACCGGGACAGCTAGCCAAAAACATTCAGTACTTC. Its protein is CASSIPGQLAKNIQYF. This sequence joins TRBV11-2 and TRBJ2-4, with 7 positions matching TRBD1. CDR3 length: 16 amino acids. The germline CDR1 and CDR2 sequences are SGHAT and FQNNGV. Trimming cost V 5 bases and J 0 bases; bases outside gene matches: 7.

This clone was recorded a few times. The chain has TRBV6-1 and TRBJ2-2; D might be TRBD2 (5 bases). Germline loops: CDR1 MNHNS, CDR2 SASEGT. CDR3 length equals 14 residues. The germline V and J ends were trimmed by 8 bases and 1 base, with 11 bases remaining between them. CDR3 sequence: CASLGEGNTGELFF. CDR3 DNA sequence: TGTGCCAGCCTTGGTGAGGGGAACACCGGGGAGCTGTTTTTT.